The T cell receptor (beta chain) under discussion was sequenced for a study of long-term antiretroviral therapy in people with HIV. They ran version v3.0 of the immunoSEQ assay at survey level. The assay was immunoSEQ multiplex PCR, and TCRdb's table has in-frame clones only and misses some. This sample yields around 30,000 clones, of which approximately 86% are seen a single time; 7.5% to 9.5% belongs to the top ten. The CDR3 length is 15 residues. V lost 1 base and J 6 bases, leaving 12 bases between the germline ends. Per the germline V gene, CDR1 is SGHTA and CDR2 is FQGNSA. This clone was seen only a few times.

The J gene is TRBJ2-2, the V gene TRBV7-2; possibly TRBD2 for D (6 bases). The sequence was collected from a man aged 40-55 years with HIV. The sample was unsorted PBMCs, taken 3 years after starting antiretroviral therapy. The CDR3 region has the DNA TGTGCCAGCAGCTTAGTGGCGGGGCGGGCCGGGGAGCTGTTTTTT. Translation: CASSLVAGRAGELFF.